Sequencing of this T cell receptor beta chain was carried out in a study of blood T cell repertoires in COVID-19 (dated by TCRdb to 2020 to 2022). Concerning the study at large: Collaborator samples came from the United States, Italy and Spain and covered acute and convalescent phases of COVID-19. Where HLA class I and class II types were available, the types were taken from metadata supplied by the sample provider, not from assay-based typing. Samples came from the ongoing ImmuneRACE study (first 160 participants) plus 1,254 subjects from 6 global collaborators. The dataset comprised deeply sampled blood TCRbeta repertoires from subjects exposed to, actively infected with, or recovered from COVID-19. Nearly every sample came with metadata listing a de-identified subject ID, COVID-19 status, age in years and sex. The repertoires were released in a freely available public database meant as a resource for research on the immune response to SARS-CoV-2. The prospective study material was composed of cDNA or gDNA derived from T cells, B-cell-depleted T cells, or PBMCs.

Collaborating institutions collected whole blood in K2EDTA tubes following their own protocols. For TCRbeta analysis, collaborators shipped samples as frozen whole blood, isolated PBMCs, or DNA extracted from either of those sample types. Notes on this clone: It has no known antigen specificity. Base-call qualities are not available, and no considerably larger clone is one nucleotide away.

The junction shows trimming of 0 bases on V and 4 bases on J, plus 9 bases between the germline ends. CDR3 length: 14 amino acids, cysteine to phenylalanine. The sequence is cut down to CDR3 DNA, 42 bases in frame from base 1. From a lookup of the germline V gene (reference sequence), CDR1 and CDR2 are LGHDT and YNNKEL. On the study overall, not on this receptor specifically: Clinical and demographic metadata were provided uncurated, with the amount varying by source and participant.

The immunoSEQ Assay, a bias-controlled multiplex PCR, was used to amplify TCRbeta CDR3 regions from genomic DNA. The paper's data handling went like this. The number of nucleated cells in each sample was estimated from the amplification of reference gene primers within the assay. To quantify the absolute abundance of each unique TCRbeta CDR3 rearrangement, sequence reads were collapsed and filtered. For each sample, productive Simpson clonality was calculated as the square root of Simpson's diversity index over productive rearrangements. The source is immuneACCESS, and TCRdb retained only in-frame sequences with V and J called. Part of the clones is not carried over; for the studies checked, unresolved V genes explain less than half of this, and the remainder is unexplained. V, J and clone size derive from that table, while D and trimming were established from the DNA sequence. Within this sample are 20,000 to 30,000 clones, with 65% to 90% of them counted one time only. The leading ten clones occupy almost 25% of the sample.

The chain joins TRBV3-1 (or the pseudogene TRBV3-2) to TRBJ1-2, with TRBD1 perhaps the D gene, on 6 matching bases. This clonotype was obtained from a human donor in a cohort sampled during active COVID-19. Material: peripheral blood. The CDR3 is CASSQEGTLYGYTF. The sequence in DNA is TGTGCCAGCAGCCAAGAGGGGACACTCTATGGCTACACCTTC.